This T cell receptor beta chain stems from a study of T cell repertoires in cytomegalovirus infection. Turning to the study itself: The public TCR beta signatures pointed to both CMV infection and matching HLA type.

TCRdb independently ran MiXCR on the reads; one entry per CDR3 protein. This repertoire shows some 440,000 distinct CDR3 sequences, approximately 31% found once; its top ten account for roughly 13%. Study-wide findings and caveats: The ex vivo response showed dominance by HLA-C-restricted CMV-specific TCR beta clonotypes.

Germline V gives CDR1 SGHAT, CDR2 FQNNGV. Trimming took 5 bases from V and 10 from J, leaving 21 bases between them. The CDR3 is 15 residues long. This clonotype was counted a few times. Its target is not known. This sequence was found in a human donor in good health (CMV status not recorded). Some clones in this sample may be carry-over from other donors' samples. Source material: PBMCs. The genes are TRBV11-2 and TRBJ2-1, with D perhaps matching TRBD1 or TRBD2 (6 bases each). The CDR3: CASSPGLIRGGEQFF. CDR3 nucleotides: TGTGCCAGCAGCCCGGGCCTGATACGAGGGGGGGAGCAGTTCTTC.